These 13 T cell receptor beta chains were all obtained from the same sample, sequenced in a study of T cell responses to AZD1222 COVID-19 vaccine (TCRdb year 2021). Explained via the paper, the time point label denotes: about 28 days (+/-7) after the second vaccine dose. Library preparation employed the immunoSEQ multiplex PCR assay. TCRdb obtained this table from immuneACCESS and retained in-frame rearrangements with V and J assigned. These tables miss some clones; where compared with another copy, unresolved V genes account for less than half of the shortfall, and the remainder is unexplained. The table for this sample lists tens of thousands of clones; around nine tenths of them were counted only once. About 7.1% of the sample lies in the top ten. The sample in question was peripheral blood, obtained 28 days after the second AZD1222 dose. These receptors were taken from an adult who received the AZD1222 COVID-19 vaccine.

The CDR3 sequence is CASSPAWSTSNQPQHF. As DNA, the CDR3 is TGTGCCAGCAGCCCAGCGTGGTCAACTAGCAATCAGCCCCAGCATTTT. The V gene is TRBV5-8, the J gene TRBJ1-5; D gene uncertain. Germline V gene lookup returns CDR1 SGHTS and CDR2 YDEGEE. V lost 4 bases and J lost 0, with 14 bases in between. This CDR3 contains 16 residues.

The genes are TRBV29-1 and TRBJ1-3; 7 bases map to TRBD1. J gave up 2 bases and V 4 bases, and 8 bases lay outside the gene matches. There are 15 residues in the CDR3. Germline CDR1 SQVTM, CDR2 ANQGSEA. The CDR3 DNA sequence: TGCAGCGTTGTGGACCCAGGGGGAGCTGGAAACACCATATATTTT. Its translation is CSVVDPGGAGNTIYF.

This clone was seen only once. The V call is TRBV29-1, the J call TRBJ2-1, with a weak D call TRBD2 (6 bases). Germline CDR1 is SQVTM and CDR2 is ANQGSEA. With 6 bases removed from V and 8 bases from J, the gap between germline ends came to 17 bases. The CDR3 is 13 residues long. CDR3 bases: TGCAGCGTGAGCGACGGGACTTACGATGAGCAGTTCTTC. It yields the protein CSVSDGTYDEQFF.

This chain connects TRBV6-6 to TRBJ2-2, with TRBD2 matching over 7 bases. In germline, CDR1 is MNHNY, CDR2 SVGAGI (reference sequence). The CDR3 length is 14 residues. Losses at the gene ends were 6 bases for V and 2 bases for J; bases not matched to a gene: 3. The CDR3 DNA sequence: TGTGCCAGCAGCCCTAGCGGAAACACCGGGGAGCTGTTTTTT. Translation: CASSPSGNTGELFF.

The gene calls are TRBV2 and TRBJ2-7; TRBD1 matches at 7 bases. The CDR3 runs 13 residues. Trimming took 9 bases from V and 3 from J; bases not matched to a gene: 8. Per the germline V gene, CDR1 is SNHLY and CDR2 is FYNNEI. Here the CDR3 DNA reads TGTGCCAGTTCTACAGGGGCATTCTACGAGCAGTACTTC. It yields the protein CASSTGAFYEQYF.

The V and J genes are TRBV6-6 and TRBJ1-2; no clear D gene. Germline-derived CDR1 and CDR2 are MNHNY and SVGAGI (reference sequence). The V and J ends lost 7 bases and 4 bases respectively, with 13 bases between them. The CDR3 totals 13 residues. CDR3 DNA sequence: TGTGCCAGCACAGAAGACGGACGCTATGGCTACACCTTC. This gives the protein CASTEDGRYGYTF.

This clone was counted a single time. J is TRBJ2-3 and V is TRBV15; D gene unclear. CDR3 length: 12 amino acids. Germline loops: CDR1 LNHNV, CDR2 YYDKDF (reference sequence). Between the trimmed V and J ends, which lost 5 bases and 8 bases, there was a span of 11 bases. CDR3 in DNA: TGTGCCACCAGCGGTTCACGAGGTACGCAGTATTTT. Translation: CATSGSRGTQYF.

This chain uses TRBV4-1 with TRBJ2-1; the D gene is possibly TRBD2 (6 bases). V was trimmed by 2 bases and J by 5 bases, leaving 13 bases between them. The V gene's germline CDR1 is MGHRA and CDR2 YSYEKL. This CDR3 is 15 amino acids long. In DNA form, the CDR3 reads TGCGCCAGCAGCCAACCCTCTAGCGACGACAATGAGCAGTTCTTC. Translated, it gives CASSQPSSDDNEQFF.

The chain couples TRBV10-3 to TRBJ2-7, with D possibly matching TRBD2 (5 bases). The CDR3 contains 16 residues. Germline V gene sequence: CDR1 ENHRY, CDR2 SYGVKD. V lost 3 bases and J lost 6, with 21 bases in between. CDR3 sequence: CAISDPGREGGSEQYF. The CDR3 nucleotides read TGTGCCATCAGTGACCCGGGAAGAGAGGGTGGTAGCGAGCAGTACTTC.

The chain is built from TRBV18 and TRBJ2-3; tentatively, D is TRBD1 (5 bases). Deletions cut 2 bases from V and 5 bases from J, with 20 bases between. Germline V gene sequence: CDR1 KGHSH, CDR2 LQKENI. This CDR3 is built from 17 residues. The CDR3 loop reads CASSPLRQGAMVDTQYF. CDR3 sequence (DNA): TGTGCCAGCTCACCATTACGACAAGGGGCGATGGTAGATACGCAGTATTTT.

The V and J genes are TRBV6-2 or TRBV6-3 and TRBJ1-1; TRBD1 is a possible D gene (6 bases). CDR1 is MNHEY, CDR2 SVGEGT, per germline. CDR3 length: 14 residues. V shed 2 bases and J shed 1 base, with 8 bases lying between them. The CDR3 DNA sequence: TGTGCCAGCAGTTACAGGACAGCGAACACTGAAGCTTTCTTT. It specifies CASSYRTANTEAFF.

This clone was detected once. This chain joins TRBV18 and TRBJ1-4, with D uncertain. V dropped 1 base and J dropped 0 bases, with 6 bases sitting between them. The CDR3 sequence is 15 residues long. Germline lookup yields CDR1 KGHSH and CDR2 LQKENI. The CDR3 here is CASSPLPATNEKLFF. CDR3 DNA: TGTGCCAGCTCACCACTCCCAGCAACTAATGAAAAACTGTTTTTT.

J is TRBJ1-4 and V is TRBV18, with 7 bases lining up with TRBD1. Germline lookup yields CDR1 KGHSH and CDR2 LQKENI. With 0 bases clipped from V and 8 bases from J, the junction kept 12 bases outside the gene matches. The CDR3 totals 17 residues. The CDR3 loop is CASSPPGHIGGFEKLFF. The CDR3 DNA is TGTGCCAGCTCACCACCGGGACACATAGGGGGCTTCGAAAAACTGTTTTTT.